The rows below give T cell receptor beta chains drawn from one sample of a study of T cells in Graves' hyperthyroidism and ophthalmopathy. TCRdb reprocessed the multiplex PCR reads via MiXCR and lists one record per CDR3 protein. This sample has around 340,000 distinct CDR3 sequences, with 15% to 20% found just once. The sample taken for sequencing was blood. The receptors were sampled from a woman between 45 and 65 years old with Graves' hyperthyroidism. CDR3s include the opening cysteine and the closing phenylalanine or tryptophan. Each record gives: clone size, D gene, J gene, V gene, CDR3 protein, CDR3 DNA. D genes are given only for firm matches. The size entry is marked missing in some rows and otherwise reads once, few, many or a size class.

many,-,TRBJ1-1,TRBV27,CASSFGPGNTEAFF,TGTGCCAGCAGTTTCGGTCCGGGGAACACTGAAGCTTTCTTT
many,-,TRBJ2-7,TRBV2,CASSADRPTPPLEQYF,TGTGCCAGCAGCGCAGACAGGCCAACCCCCCCTCTCGAGCAGTACTTC
-,TRBD1,TRBJ1-1,TRBV18,CASSPQVGLGQGENTEAFF,TGTGCCAGCTCACCACAGGTTGGTCTGGGACAGGGAGAGAACACTGAAGCTTTCTTT
many,-,TRBJ2-1,TRBV27,CASSPDSYNEQFF,TGTGCCAGCAGTCCGGACAGCTACAATGAGCAGTTCTTC
-,TRBD1,TRBJ1-6,TRBV6-1,CASSREKPDRENSPLHF,TGTGCCAGCAGTCGAGAGAAACCGGACAGGGAGAATTCACCCCTCCACTTT
few,TRBD2,TRBJ2-1,TRBV9,CASSVGGGEGNEQFF,TGTGCCAGCAGCGTAGGGGGGGGAGAGGGCAATGAGCAGTTCTTC
-,-,TRBJ2-7,TRBV10-2,CASSEEGSYEQYF,TGCGCCAGCAGTGAGGAAGGTTCCTACGAGCAGTACTTC
few,TRBD1,TRBJ1-1,TRBV30,CAWGTEDTEAFF,TGTGCCTGGGGGACAGAAGACACTGAAGCTTTCTTT
-,-,TRBJ1-5,TRBV7-8,CASCFGELGNQPQHF,TGTGCCTCATGTTTCGGGGAGCTGGGCAATCAGCCCCAGCATTTT
many,-,TRBJ2-7,TRBV5-1,CASRPGGGYEQYF,TGCGCCAGCAGACCGGGTGGGGGCTACGAGCAGTACTTC
-,-,TRBJ2-3,TRBV28,CASSPRHLRTDTQYF,TGTGCCAGCAGTCCCCGACACCTCAGGACAGATACGCAGTATTTT
-,-,TRBJ2-1,TRBV7-3,CASSPLGRDRHIEQFF,TGTGCCAGCAGCCCCCTCGGGCGGGACAGACACATTGAGCAGTTCTTC
many,-,TRBJ1-6,TRBV30,CAWSQMEDSPLHF,TGTGCCTGGAGTCAGATGGAGGATTCACCCCTCCACTTT
few,-,TRBJ2-6,TRBV7-9,CASSGSDGTSGANVLTF,TGTGCCAGCAGCGGATCGGACGGGACCTCTGGGGCCAACGTCCTGACTTTC
many,-,TRBJ2-1,TRBV5-1,CASSFGADVSSYNEQFF,TGCGCCAGCAGCTTCGGAGCGGATGTAAGCTCCTACAATGAGCAGTTCTTC
many,-,TRBJ2-1,TRBV7-9,CASSFSRDPEQFF,TGTGCCAGCAGCTTTTCCAGGGACCCGGAGCAGTTCTTC
many,-,TRBJ2-3,TRBV30,CAWSVQHTDTQYF,TGTGCCTGGAGTGTACAACACACAGATACGCAGTATTTT
many,-,TRBJ2-1,TRBV11-2,CASSLVYNEQFF,TGTGCCAGCAGCTTGGTCTACAATGAGCAGTTCTTC
few,TRBD2,TRBJ2-1,TRBV6-1,CASSNGGELNEQFF,TGTGCCAGCAGTAACGGGGGGGAGTTGAATGAGCAGTTCTTC
many,-,TRBJ1-5,TRBV12-3/TRBV12-4,CASTPWDTTLVNQPQHF,TGTGCCAGCACCCCGTGGGACACGACCTTAGTTAATCAGCCCCAGCATTTT
few,-,TRBJ1-5,TRBV2,CASSGNLNNQPQHF,TGTGCCAGCAGTGGTAACCTTAACAATCAGCCCCAGCATTTT
few,-,TRBJ1-5,TRBV6-1,CASRDSRVSNQPQHF,TGTGCCAGCAGGGATTCCCGGGTTAGCAATCAGCCCCAGCATTTT
many,-,TRBJ2-3,TRBV5-1,CASSLGHSNADTQYF,TGCGCCAGCAGCTTGGGGCATTCAAACGCAGATACGCAGTATTTT
-,-,TRBJ1-1,TRBV2,CASSQWVLTNTEAFF,TGTGCCAGCAGTCAGTGGGTGCTGACCAACACTGAAGCTTTCTTT
many,TRBD1,TRBJ2-7,TRBV11-2,CASSLVWTGGYEQYF,TGTGCCAGCAGCTTAGTTTGGACAGGGGGCTACGAGCAGTACTTC
-,TRBD1,TRBJ2-3,TRBV29-1,CSVDNRGPTDTQYF,TGCAGCGTCGATAACAGGGGACCTACAGATACGCAGTATTTT
-,-,TRBJ1-5,TRBV3-1,CASSQGVKGINQPQHF,TGTGCCAGCAGCCAAGGTGTCAAGGGCATCAATCAGCCCCAGCATTTT
-,-,TRBJ1-1,TRBV10-3,CAISDASGIPMGGTEAFF,TGTGCCATCAGTGATGCGTCGGGCATACCCATGGGGGGCACTGAAGCTTTCTTT